This entry is about one T cell receptor beta chain. Its target is unknown. The sample is drawn from a study of Ad26.COV2.S vaccination and SARS-CoV-2 variants. Findings and caveats of the study: Reportedly, after vaccination the spike-specific CD8+ and CD4+ T cell responses displayed substantial breadth.

Generated by immunoSEQ multiplex PCR, the TCRdb table keeps only in-frame clones and is missing some. The sample holds more than 150,000 clones; about 83% are singletons and the top ten take approximately 6%. The CDR3 spans 16 residues. Trimming took 0 bases from V and 5 from J; bases not matched to a gene: 5. The germline CDR1 and CDR2 sequences are SGHRS and YFSETQ. The genes are TRBV5-1 and TRBJ2-7; 13 nucleotides agree with TRBD2. This sample comprised peripheral blood, obtained after recovery from COVID-19. The receptor was derived from a human donor who had recovered from COVID-19. The CDR3 DNA follows: TGCGCCAGCAGCTTGGGGACTAGCGGGAGCATCGACGAGCAGTACTTC. Translation: CASSLGTSGSIDEQYF.